Given below is one T cell receptor beta chain in context. The sample comes from a study of Ad26.COV2.S vaccination and SARS-CoV-2 variants. Study summary: A COV1001 Ad26.COV2.S trial-arm participant provided the sample.

The CDR3 extends over 14 amino acids. J was trimmed by 10 bases and V by 2 bases; bases with no gene match: 3. Germline CDR1 and CDR2: SGHRS and YFSETQ. Described treatment: roughly 18 received Ad26.COV2.S at low or high dose, single or two shots; 5 received placebo; per-sample allocation not given. The study sampled participants on day 63 after the first vaccine or placebo injection. At a Boston site, the person donating was an adult of 18-55 years. The data were produced by immunoSEQ multiplex PCR, yet TCRdb's version contains in-frame clones alone and is incomplete. This sample has over 400,000 clones, with 89% found just once.

The source of this sequence is a person aged 18-60 years who received the Ad26.COV2.S COVID-19 vaccine or a placebo. The V gene is TRBV5-1, the J gene TRBJ1-6; 10 bases align to TRBD1. Material: peripheral blood, obtained in a trial of Ad26.COV2.S vaccine versus placebo. The CDR3 sequence: CASSFGTGVSPLHF. CDR3 nucleotide sequence: TGCGCCAGCAGCTTTGGGACAGGGGTCTCACCCCTCCACTTT.